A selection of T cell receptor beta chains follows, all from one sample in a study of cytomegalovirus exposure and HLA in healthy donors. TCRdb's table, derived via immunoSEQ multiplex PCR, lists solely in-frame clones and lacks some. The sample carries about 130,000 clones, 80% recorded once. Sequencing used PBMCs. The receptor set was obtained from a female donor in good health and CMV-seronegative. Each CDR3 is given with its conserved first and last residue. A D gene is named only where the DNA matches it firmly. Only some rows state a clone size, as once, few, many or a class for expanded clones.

CDR3aa: CARSSPRGKYNEQFF; CDR3nt: TGTGCCAGAAGCTCCCCGAGAGGGAAGTACAATGAGCAGTTCTTC; v_gene: TRBV5-3; j_gene: TRBJ2-1; d_gene: -; abundance: -
CDR3aa: CASSLGLAGGQGDEQYF; CDR3nt: TGCGCCAGCAGCTTGGGACTAGCGGGGGGCCAAGGGGACGAGCAGTACTTC; v_gene: TRBV5-1; j_gene: TRBJ2-7; d_gene: TRBD2; abundance: -
CDR3aa: CASSGDRGIDYGYTF; CDR3nt: TGTGCCAGCAGTGGGGACAGGGGGATCGACTATGGCTACACCTTC; v_gene: TRBV2; j_gene: TRBJ1-2; d_gene: TRBD1; abundance: few
CDR3aa: CASSTGHTGELFF; CDR3nt: TGTGCCAGCAGTACAGGACACACCGGGGAGCTGTTTTTT; v_gene: TRBV2; j_gene: TRBJ2-2; d_gene: -; abundance: -
CDR3aa: CASRPARSGSYEQYF; CDR3nt: TGTGCCAGCAGACCAGCCCGTAGCGGGTCCTACGAGCAGTACTTC; v_gene: TRBV28; j_gene: TRBJ2-7; d_gene: TRBD2; abundance: -
CDR3aa: CASSSLAGGISTDTQYF; CDR3nt: TGTGCCAGCAGCTCCCTAGCGGGAGGGATTTCGACAGATACGCAGTATTTT; v_gene: TRBV7-6; j_gene: TRBJ2-3; d_gene: TRBD2; abundance: -
CDR3aa: CASRMGAYEQYF; CDR3nt: TGTGCCAGCAGAATGGGAGCCTACGAGCAGTACTTC; v_gene: TRBV11-2; j_gene: TRBJ2-7; d_gene: -; abundance: few
CDR3aa: CASSLVDRGHSEQFF; CDR3nt: TGCGCCAGCAGCTTGGTGGACAGGGGGCATAGTGAGCAGTTCTTC; v_gene: TRBV5-1; j_gene: TRBJ2-1; d_gene: TRBD1; abundance: -
CDR3aa: CASRNGDSPLHF; CDR3nt: TGTGCCAGCAGAAACGGGGATTCACCCCTCCACTTT; v_gene: TRBV28; j_gene: TRBJ1-6; d_gene: -; abundance: once
CDR3aa: CASRGGGSPGANVLTF; CDR3nt: TGTGCCAGCCGAGGAGGTGGATCTCCCGGGGCCAACGTCCTGACTTTC; v_gene: TRBV2; j_gene: TRBJ2-6; d_gene: -; abundance: -
CDR3aa: CASSPGGHHDYGYTF; CDR3nt: TGTGCCAGCTCACCAGGGGGCCACCACGACTATGGCTACACCTTC; v_gene: TRBV18; j_gene: TRBJ1-2; d_gene: -; abundance: -
CDR3aa: CAWGLGGVSYEQYF; CDR3nt: TGTGCCTGGGGATTAGGGGGGGTTTCCTACGAGCAGTACTTC; v_gene: TRBV30; j_gene: TRBJ2-7; d_gene: -; abundance: -
CDR3aa: CASRGSGGTNTGELFF; CDR3nt: TGTGCCAGCAGGGGAAGCGGGGGAACGAACACCGGGGAGCTGTTTTTT; v_gene: TRBV2; j_gene: TRBJ2-2; d_gene: TRBD2; abundance: -
CDR3aa: CASSVSGRSGELFF; CDR3nt: TGTGCCAGCAGTGTTAGCGGGAGGAGCGGGGAGCTGTTTTTT; v_gene: TRBV25-1; j_gene: TRBJ2-2; d_gene: TRBD2; abundance: -
CDR3aa: CASSIPGTGVEAFF; CDR3nt: TGTGCCAGCAGCATACCCGGGACAGGGGTTGAAGCTTTCTTT; v_gene: TRBV5-6; j_gene: TRBJ1-1; d_gene: TRBD1; abundance: few
CDR3aa: CASSYTGAYYEQYF; CDR3nt: TGTGCCAGCAGTTACACAGGGGCCTACTACGAGCAGTACTTC; v_gene: TRBV27; j_gene: TRBJ2-7; d_gene: TRBD1; abundance: -
CDR3aa: CASGLVSGDISPQHF; CDR3nt: TGTGCTAGTGGTTTGGTCAGCGGGGACATCAGCCCCCAGCATTTT; v_gene: TRBV12-5; j_gene: TRBJ1-5; d_gene: -; abundance: -
CDR3aa: CAWSSYLNTEAFF; CDR3nt: TGTGCCTGGAGTTCCTACCTGAACACTGAAGCTTTCTTT; v_gene: TRBV30; j_gene: TRBJ1-1; d_gene: -; abundance: -
CDR3aa: CSVGNRSSYNEQFF; CDR3nt: TGCAGCGTCGGAAACAGAAGCTCCTACAATGAGCAGTTCTTC; v_gene: TRBV29-1; j_gene: TRBJ2-1; d_gene: -; abundance: -
CDR3aa: CASSLDRVTDTQYF; CDR3nt: TGTGCCAGCAGTTTAGACAGGGTAACAGATACGCAGTATTTT; v_gene: TRBV28; j_gene: TRBJ2-3; d_gene: TRBD1; abundance: -
CDR3aa: CASSLAGGPNEQFF; CDR3nt: TGTGCCAGCAGTTTAGCGGGGGGACCGAATGAGCAGTTCTTC; v_gene: TRBV27; j_gene: TRBJ2-1; d_gene: TRBD2; abundance: once
CDR3aa: CAWSATVNTEAFF; CDR3nt: TGTGCCTGGAGTGCGACAGTGAACACTGAAGCTTTCTTT; v_gene: TRBV30; j_gene: TRBJ1-1; d_gene: -; abundance: -
CDR3aa: CASSLGPNQPQHF; CDR3nt: TGTGCCAGCAGCTTAGGCCCTAATCAGCCCCAGCATTTT; v_gene: TRBV7-3; j_gene: TRBJ1-5; d_gene: -; abundance: few
CDR3aa: CASTPLAGRGTGELFF; CDR3nt: TGTGCCAGCACCCCCCTAGCGGGCCGGGGAACCGGGGAGCTGTTTTTT; v_gene: TRBV2; j_gene: TRBJ2-2; d_gene: TRBD2; abundance: -
CDR3aa: CASSLVNLPGIYNEQFF; CDR3nt: TGTGCCAGCAGCTTAGTGAACCTACCGGGGATCTACAATGAGCAGTTCTTC; v_gene: TRBV7-9; j_gene: TRBJ2-1; d_gene: -; abundance: few
CDR3aa: CASSSGVYQETQYF; CDR3nt: TGTGCCAGCAGCTCAGGTGTTTACCAAGAGACCCAGTACTTC; v_gene: TRBV7-9; j_gene: TRBJ2-5; d_gene: -; abundance: -
CDR3aa: CASSPLPGTGGASYGYTF; CDR3nt: TGTGCCAGCAGCCCCCTACCCGGGACAGGGGGCGCATCCTATGGCTACACCTTC; v_gene: TRBV11-2; j_gene: TRBJ1-2; d_gene: TRBD1; abundance: -
CDR3aa: CASRHSVGRDRENIQYF; CDR3nt: TGTGCCAGCAGACATAGCGTAGGCCGGGACAGGGAGAACATTCAGTACTTC; v_gene: TRBV7-9; j_gene: TRBJ2-4; d_gene: TRBD1; abundance: -
CDR3aa: CASSLRTGGIYGYTF; CDR3nt: TGTGCCAGCAGCTTACGGACAGGGGGCATCTATGGCTACACCTTC; v_gene: TRBV5-4; j_gene: TRBJ1-2; d_gene: TRBD1; abundance: -
CDR3aa: CASSLGATGSYEQYF; CDR3nt: TGCGCCAGCAGCTTGGGGGCGACAGGCTCCTACGAGCAGTACTTC; v_gene: TRBV5-1; j_gene: TRBJ2-7; d_gene: -; abundance: -
CDR3aa: CASTTGGRNSPLHF; CDR3nt: TGTGCCAGCACCACTGGGGGCCGTAATTCACCCCTCCACTTT; v_gene: TRBV6-5; j_gene: TRBJ1-6; d_gene: -; abundance: -
CDR3aa: CASSLPYRGPDTQYF; CDR3nt: TGTGCCAGTAGTCTACCTTACAGGGGGCCAGATACGCAGTATTTT; v_gene: TRBV19; j_gene: TRBJ2-3; d_gene: TRBD1; abundance: -
CDR3aa: CASSPAGTGRETQYF; CDR3nt: TGTGCCAGCAGCCCGGCCGGGACAGGGAGGGAGACCCAGTACTTC; v_gene: TRBV9; j_gene: TRBJ2-5; d_gene: TRBD1; abundance: -
CDR3aa: CASSPGTRGYSNQPQHF; CDR3nt: TGTGCCAGCAGTCCTGGGACACGCGGCTATAGCAATCAGCCCCAGCATTTT; v_gene: TRBV28; j_gene: TRBJ1-5; d_gene: -; abundance: -
CDR3aa: CASSIDRGLGGYTF; CDR3nt: TGTGCCAGCAGCATCGACAGGGGTCTCGGCGGCTACACCTTC; v_gene: TRBV5-8; j_gene: TRBJ1-2; d_gene: TRBD1; abundance: -
CDR3aa: CASSVGGAAYGYTF; CDR3nt: TGTGCCAGCAGTGTCGGGGGTGCGGCGTATGGCTACACCTTC; v_gene: TRBV25-1; j_gene: TRBJ1-2; d_gene: -; abundance: -
CDR3aa: CASSQDGTAVIRPQHF; CDR3nt: TGTGCCAGCAGCCAAGATGGGACAGCCGTCATCAGGCCCCAGCATTTT; v_gene: TRBV4-2; j_gene: TRBJ1-5; d_gene: TRBD1; abundance: few
CDR3aa: CASRGLARNEQFF; CDR3nt: TGTGCCAGCAGAGGACTAGCCCGGAATGAGCAGTTCTTC; v_gene: TRBV6-5; j_gene: TRBJ2-1; d_gene: TRBD2; abundance: -